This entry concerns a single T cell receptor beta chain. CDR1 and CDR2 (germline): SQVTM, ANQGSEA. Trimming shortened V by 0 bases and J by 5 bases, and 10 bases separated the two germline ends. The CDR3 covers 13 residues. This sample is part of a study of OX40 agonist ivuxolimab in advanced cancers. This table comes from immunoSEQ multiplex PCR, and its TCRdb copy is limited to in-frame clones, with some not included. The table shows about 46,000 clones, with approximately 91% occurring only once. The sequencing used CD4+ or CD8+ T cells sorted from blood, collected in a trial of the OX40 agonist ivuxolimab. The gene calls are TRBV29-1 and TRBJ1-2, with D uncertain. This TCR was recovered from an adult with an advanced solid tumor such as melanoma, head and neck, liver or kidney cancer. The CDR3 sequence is CSVEDPGNYGYTF. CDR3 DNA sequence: TGCAGCGTTGAAGATCCCGGGAATTATGGCTACACCTTC. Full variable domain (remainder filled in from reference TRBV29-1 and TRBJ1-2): SAVISQKPSRDICQRGTSLTIQCQVDSQVTMMFWYRQQPGQSLTLIATANQGSEATYESGFVIDKFPISRPNLTFSTLTVSNMSPEDSSIYLCSVEDPGNYGYTFGSGTRLTVV.